These T cell receptor beta chains were read from a single sample in a study of blood T cell repertoires in COVID-19. Produced via immunoSEQ multiplex PCR; TCRdb's table is partial and in-frame only. The data show hundreds of thousands of clones, around 90% seen once. Specimen: PBMCs or T cells enriched from blood (not recorded which). These receptors originate from a woman in her sixties in a cohort exposed to, infected with or recovered from COVID-19 (not recorded which). The CDR3 runs from the conserved cysteine through the conserved F or W. A D gene is named only where the DNA matches it firmly. Clone size is shown for a subset of rows, as once, few, many or a class of expanded clone.

D gene	V gene	clone size	CDR3 length	J gene	CDR3 protein	CDR3 DNA
TRBD2	TRBV2	.	15	TRBJ2-1	CASRGGLEAYNEQFF	TGTGCCAGCAGGGGGGGACTAGAAGCCTACAATGAGCAGTTCTTC
TRBD1	TRBV3-1/TRBV3-2	.	16	TRBJ2-1	CASSQPDRGRFNEQFF	TGTGCCAGCAGCCAACCGGACAGGGGTCGATTCAATGAGCAGTTCTTC
.	TRBV7-8	.	15	TRBJ2-7	CASSTKGAGDYEQYF	TGTGCCAGCAGCACCAAAGGGGCAGGGGACTACGAGCAGTACTTC
TRBD1	TRBV3-1/TRBV3-2	.	15	TRBJ1-1	CASSQEDRGNTEAFF	TGTGCCAGCAGCCAAGAGGACAGGGGGAACACTGAAGCTTTCTTT
TRBD2	TRBV28	.	16	TRBJ2-2	CASSLSGRADTGELFF	TGTGCCAGCAGTTTAAGCGGGAGGGCCGACACCGGGGAGCTGTTTTTT
TRBD2	TRBV30	.	16	TRBJ2-3	CAWSVAGGVGTDTQYF	TGTGCCTGGAGTGTGGCGGGAGGAGTTGGGACAGATACGCAGTATTTT
.	TRBV9	.	16	TRBJ1-2	CASSVARSGGNYGYTF	TGTGCCAGCAGCGTAGCTAGGTCTGGGGGGAACTATGGCTACACCTTC
.	TRBV20-1	few	13	TRBJ1-1	CSASRDLNTEAFF	TGCAGTGCTAGTCGGGACTTGAACACTGAAGCTTTCTTT
.	TRBV19	.	13	TRBJ1-6	CASSISSNSPLHF	TGTGCCAGTAGTATCAGTTCTAATTCACCCCTCCACTTT
TRBD2	TRBV5-4	.	15	TRBJ2-7	CASSFRGLEAREQYF	TGTGCCAGCAGCTTCCGTGGACTAGAAGCCCGCGAGCAGTACTTC
TRBD1	TRBV4-2	.	15	TRBJ1-6	CASSARDRVNSPLHF	TGTGCCAGCAGCGCCCGGGACAGGGTTAATTCACCCCTCCACTTT
TRBD2	TRBV19	.	16	TRBJ2-2	CASSILAGGRTGELFF	TGTGCCAGTAGTATACTAGCGGGAGGTCGCACCGGGGAGCTGTTTTTT
.	TRBV7-3	.	14	TRBJ2-7	CASSLSQGSYEQYF	TGTGCCAGCAGCTTGAGTCAGGGGTCGTACGAGCAGTACTTC
.	TRBV7-3	.	14	TRBJ2-1	CASSLTAVYNEQFF	TGTGCCAGCAGCTTAACGGCCGTATACAATGAGCAGTTCTTC
.	TRBV19	.	15	TRBJ2-1	CASSIGGVSYNEQFF	TGTGCCAGTAGTATTGGCGGGGTATCCTACAATGAGCAGTTCTTC
.	TRBV28	.	17	TRBJ2-1	CASSLRVRRYSYNEQFF	TGTGCCAGCAGTCTCCGGGTGCGGCGTTACTCCTACAATGAGCAGTTCTTC
TRBD1	TRBV28	.	14	TRBJ1-5	CASRGGQGNQPQHF	TGTGCCAGCAGGGGTGGACAGGGGAATCAGCCCCAGCATTTT
.	TRBV5-1	.	15	TRBJ2-1	CASSLNREFYNEQFF	TGCGCCAGCAGCTTGAACAGGGAGTTCTACAATGAGCAGTTCTTC
.	TRBV5-4	.	13	TRBJ2-7	CASSLWASYEQYF	TGTGCCAGCAGCTTATGGGCCTCCTACGAGCAGTACTTC
TRBD1	TRBV19	.	15	TRBJ2-5	CASSRGTGVQETQYF	TGTGCCAGTAGTAGGGGGACAGGGGTCCAAGAGACCCAGTACTTC
.	TRBV5-1	.	17	TRBJ2-1	CASSLGGSRSSYNEQFF	TGCGCCAGCAGCTTGGGAGGTAGCCGCAGCTCCTACAATGAGCAGTTCTTC
TRBD1	TRBV6-6	.	15	TRBJ2-2	CASSRDRVGTGELFF	TGTGCCAGCAGCCGCGACAGGGTGGGGACCGGGGAGCTGTTTTTT
TRBD1	TRBV27	.	14	TRBJ1-1	CASSLSGGRTEAFF	TGTGCCAGCAGTCTTTCAGGGGGGAGGACTGAAGCTTTCTTT
.	TRBV20-1	.	11	TRBJ1-4	CSAGLREKLFF	TGCAGTGCTGGACTCCGGGAAAAACTGTTTTTT
.	TRBV7-9	once	12	TRBJ2-7	CASSRGPYEQYF	TGTGCCAGCAGCCGTGGCCCTTACGAGCAGTACTTC
TRBD1	TRBV28	.	17	TRBJ1-2	CASSLWAGGKATYGYTF	TGTGCCAGCAGTTTATGGGCAGGGGGCAAGGCAACCTATGGCTACACCTTC
.	TRBV18	few	14	TRBJ1-2	CASSPATGIYGYTF	TGTGCCAGCTCACCTGCCACAGGCATATATGGCTACACCTTC
TRBD2	TRBV7-8	.	15	TRBJ2-1	CASTLSGSSYNEQFF	TGTGCCAGCACCCTAAGCGGGAGCTCCTACAATGAGCAGTTCTTC
.	TRBV18	.	15	TRBJ2-1	CASSPRQDSYNEQFF	TGTGCCAGCTCACCTCGACAGGACTCCTACAATGAGCAGTTCTTC
TRBD2	TRBV5-4	.	17	TRBJ2-7	CASSAGTSGSRSYEQYF	TGTGCCAGCAGTGCCGGGACTAGCGGGAGTCGGTCCTACGAGCAGTACTTC
.	TRBV19	.	14	TRBJ2-2	CASSISLVVGELFF	TGTGCCAGTAGTATAAGCCTAGTGGTCGGGGAGCTGTTTTTT
TRBD2	TRBV2	.	15	TRBJ2-7	CASIELAGVSYEQYF	TGTGCCAGCATCGAACTAGCGGGAGTCTCCTACGAGCAGTACTTC
.	TRBV6-1	.	16	TRBJ2-4	CASSEVGGLAKNIQYF	TGTGCCAGCAGTGAAGTGGGGGGACTAGCCAAAAACATTCAGTACTTC
TRBD1	TRBV7-3	once	16	TRBJ2-6	CASSRTGGGGANVLTF	TGTGCCAGCAGCCGGACAGGGGGCGGAGGGGCCAACGTCCTGACTTTC
.	TRBV11-2	.	12	TRBJ2-2	CASSPYTGELFF	TGTGCCAGCAGCCCTTACACCGGGGAGCTGTTTTTT
.	TRBV29-1	.	15	TRBJ2-1	CSVGGGSGAYNEQFF	TGCAGCGTTGGAGGGGGTAGTGGGGCCTACAATGAGCAGTTCTTC
TRBD1	TRBV7-2	.	15	TRBJ1-5	CASSLKTGGAQPQHF	TGTGCCAGCAGCTTAAAAACAGGGGGGGCTCAGCCCCAGCATTTT
TRBD2	TRBV15	.	16	TRBJ2-2	CATSRGEGKDTGELFF	TGTGCCACCAGCAGGGGGGAGGGAAAGGACACCGGGGAGCTGTTTTTT
.	TRBV9	.	13	TRBJ1-2	CASSGTDNYGYTF	TGTGCCAGCAGCGGGACAGATAACTATGGCTACACCTTC
TRBD2	TRBV7-2	.	14	TRBJ2-1	CASSLRWTSEEQFF	TGTGCCAGCAGCTTGAGGTGGACTAGCGAGGAGCAGTTCTTC
.	TRBV18	.	14	TRBJ1-3	CASLHRASGNTIYF	TGTGCCAGCTTACACAGGGCATCTGGAAACACCATATATTTT
TRBD1	TRBV27	once	18	TRBJ1-5	CASINRGASEYSNQPQHF	TGTGCCAGCATTAACAGGGGAGCGAGTGAATATAGCAATCAGCCCCAGCATTTT
.	TRBV5-1	.	13	TRBJ1-2	CASSLITGVGYTF	TGCGCCAGCAGCTTGATTACAGGAGTGGGCTACACCTTC
.	TRBV28	.	14	TRBJ1-1	CASTIPDRNTEAFF	TGTGCCAGCACCATCCCGGACAGAAACACTGAAGCTTTCTTT
TRBD2	TRBV5-1	.	17	TRBJ2-3	CASILAPEREGTDTQYF	TGCGCCAGCATCCTGGCCCCGGAGCGGGAGGGCACAGATACGCAGTATTTT
.	TRBV11-1	.	13	TRBJ1-2	CASTLTPNYGYTF	TGTGCCAGCACCCTAACTCCGAACTATGGCTACACCTTC
.	TRBV11-1	once	14	TRBJ2-1	CASRHRTHYNEQFF	TGTGCCAGCAGACACAGGACCCACTACAATGAGCAGTTCTTC
TRBD1	TRBV7-9	.	14	TRBJ1-5	CASSSDRSLQPQHF	TGTGCCAGCAGCTCGGACAGGTCCCTACAGCCCCAGCATTTT
.	TRBV6-5	.	13	TRBJ1-6	CASRESINSPLHF	TGTGCCAGCAGGGAGAGTATTAATTCACCCCTCCACTTT
TRBD1	TRBV27	.	15	TRBJ1-2	CASSAYGTDNYGYTF	TGTGCCAGCAGTGCCTACGGGACAGATAATTATGGCTACACCTTC
TRBD1	TRBV10-1	once	17	TRBJ2-1	CASSESGGQETYNEQFF	TGCGCCAGCAGTGAGTCCGGGGGACAGGAGACCTACAATGAGCAGTTCTTC
TRBD1	TRBV7-9	.	16	TRBJ2-3	CASSLTGTGVTDTQYF	TGTGCCAGCAGCCTGACTGGGACAGGGGTTACGGATACGCAGTATTTT
TRBD1	TRBV6-5	.	15	TRBJ2-7	CASNPTRQGVIEQYF	TGTGCCAGCAACCCTACGAGACAGGGTGTAATTGAGCAGTACTTC
.	TRBV6-5	.	15	TRBJ2-4	CASSYSVSGFTIQYF	TGTGCCAGCAGTTACTCGGTTAGCGGATTTACCATTCAGTACTTC